This is a list of T cell receptor beta chains from one sample in a study of OX40 agonist ivuxolimab in advanced cancers. This table comes from immunoSEQ multiplex PCR, and its TCRdb copy is limited to in-frame clones, with some not included. Of approximately 49,000 clones in the sample, around 85% were seen once. Sequencing used CD4+ or CD8+ T cells sorted from blood, obtained in a trial of the OX40 agonist ivuxolimab. The receptors stem from an adult with an advanced solid tumor such as melanoma, head and neck, liver or kidney cancer. Both conserved end residues are trimmed from each CDR3.

J	V	CDR3
TRBJ2-1	TRBV7-3	ASSPGGGRANEQF
TRBJ2-1	TRBV15	ATSRDVRAAVYNEQF
TRBJ2-7	TRBV10-3	AISQGAGSPYEQY
TRBJ1-6	TRBV5-4	ASSSQGLDSPLH
TRBJ2-2	TRBV28	ASSPVGQGSGELF
TRBJ1-2	TRBV7-8	ASSLRVGQGASGYT
TRBJ2-7	TRBV5-4	ASSRRRFQRGATYEQY
TRBJ1-2	TRBV30	AWNTNSYGYT
TRBJ2-1	TRBV28	ASSLYGGSLNEQF
TRBJ1-4	TRBV19	ASSYYGETNEKLF
TRBJ2-7	TRBV29-1	SVVPGTGYYEQY
TRBJ1-1	TRBV5-1	ASSLAQGPNTEAF
TRBJ2-3	TRBV27	ASLGTSGFFTDTQY
TRBJ2-5	TRBV28	ASSWPTSGGETQY
TRBJ2-1	TRBV5-5	ASSLEDRGYNEQF
TRBJ1-3	TRBV5-6	ASSPLNRDSGNTIY
TRBJ2-5	TRBV7-9	ASSLLRLQETQY
TRBJ2-7	TRBV6-5	ASSQSGTGDYEQY
TRBJ2-5	TRBV7-2	ASSLARRASGRVLQETQY
TRBJ2-1	TRBV7-9	ASSFVRDNEQF
TRBJ2-7	TRBV5-4	ASSREGTSYEQY
TRBJ2-1	TRBV30	AWRGGLAGVVSEQF
TRBJ1-2	TRBV6-5	ASGGTGANYGYT
TRBJ2-3	TRBV7-3	ASSLGSNRGTDTQY
TRBJ2-3	TRBV6-5	ASSYLITDTQY
TRBJ2-7	TRBV27	ASSRVGDEQY
TRBJ2-7	TRBV19	ASSMQGAAYEQY
TRBJ2-7	TRBV4-2	ASSPHGSTSYEQY
TRBJ2-5	TRBV2	ASRGTVGSETQY
TRBJ2-2	TRBV6-5	ASSTDIWNTGELF
TRBJ2-5	TRBV5-1	ASSLWGEETQY
TRBJ2-1	TRBV10-2	ASARPSGEQF
TRBJ2-4	TRBV30	ASILAGGNIQY
TRBJ2-5	TRBV2	ASSLQEETQY
TRBJ2-5	TRBV6-5	ASSRGGQYQETQY
TRBJ2-3	TRBV9	ASSVALAGGGQY
TRBJ1-1	TRBV7-9	ASRNRGKIQDTEAF
TRBJ1-5	TRBV30	AWSGQGIQPQH
TRBJ1-1	TRBV6-1	ASRVGREARAF
TRBJ2-2	TRBV5-1	ASSLALQAGVNTGELF
TRBJ1-5	TRBV5-5	ASSLVLNQPQH
TRBJ1-3	TRBV7-2	ASSLSPAIVGNTIY
TRBJ2-7	TRBV5-4	ASSPGGQGSSYEQY
TRBJ1-6	TRBV4-3	ASSHKGRHSPLH
TRBJ1-4	TRBV27	ASSFRGTPRQANEKLF
TRBJ1-5	TRBV29-1	SVAGEGNQPQH
TRBJ1-1	TRBV29-1	SVEDHRVDRTEAF
TRBJ1-4	TRBV2	ASNPFIDREVTNEKLF
TRBJ2-7	TRBV2	ASSEPLDEQY